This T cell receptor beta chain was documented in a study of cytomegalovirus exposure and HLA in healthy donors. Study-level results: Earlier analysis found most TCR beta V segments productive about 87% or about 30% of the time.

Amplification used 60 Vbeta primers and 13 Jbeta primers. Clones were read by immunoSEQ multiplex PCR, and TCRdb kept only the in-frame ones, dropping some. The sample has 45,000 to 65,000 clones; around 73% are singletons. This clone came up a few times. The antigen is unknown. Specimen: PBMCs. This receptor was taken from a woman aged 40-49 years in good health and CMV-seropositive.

In DNA, the CDR3 is TGTGCCAGCAGTTCAAGGGGTAATCAGCCCCAGCATTTT. It codes for CASSSRGNQPQHF. The rearrangement uses TRBV27 and TRBJ1-5; perhaps TRBD1 as D (5 bases). This CDR3 has 13 residues. Trimming cost V 4 bases and J 4 bases, with 8 bases left between them. Per germline, CDR1 MNHEY and CDR2 SMNVEV (reference sequence).